This T cell receptor (beta chain) came from a study of CD4+ T cells in melanoma (dated by TCRdb to between 2020 and 2023). Describing the broader study: Neoantigen-specific CD4+ T cells in human melanoma were what the study investigated. Points the paper makes about the study in general: Neoantigen-specific CD4+ T cells in melanoma were reported to show diverse differentiation states. Neoantigen-specific CD4+ T cells were reported to be correlated with the function of CD8+ T cells, macrophages and B cells.

With respect to this clone: Its specific antigen is unknown. No per-base quality is available; no much larger clone lies one base away.

Donors were patients with melanoma. The germline V gene specifies KGHSH as CDR1 and LQKENI as CDR2. Reading from cysteine to phenylalanine, the CDR3 counts 15 amino acids. The DNA shown is the 45-base CDR3, in frame from base 1. After removal of 3 bases from V and 4 bases from J, the junction retains 7 bases not matched to a gene. Libraries were constructed by the immunoSEQ multiplex PCR assay. Imported from immuneACCESS, the table was reduced by TCRdb to in-frame sequences with V and J called. These copies leave out some clones; in studies compared against another copy, an unresolved V gene accounts for under half, and the cause of the remainder is not known. The table for this sample lists some 13,000 clones; around 80% of them were counted only once. The ten biggest clones cover 15% to 20% of the sample.

Sequenced: cells from a culture (not recorded whether cultured in vitro). This receptor was obtained from a human donor with melanoma. The rearrangement joined TRBV18 to TRBJ2-7, and TRBD1 matches 9 of the central bases. The nucleotides read TGTGCCAGCTCACCTGGGACAGGGCCTACGTACGAGCAGTACTTC. It encodes CASSPGTGPTYEQYF.